This entry lists 29 T cell receptor beta chains sequenced from one sample in a study of cytotoxic CD8 clonotypes in ibrutinib-treated CLL. The assay was immunoSEQ multiplex PCR, and TCRdb's table has in-frame clones only and misses some. Among some 200,000 clones, about four fifths were seen once, and the ten largest hold 11%. This material consisted of PBMCs, taken after 12 months of ibrutinib treatment. The receptors come from a human donor with chronic lymphocytic leukemia.

This clone was found a few times. This rearrangement joins TRBV20-1 to TRBJ1-4, with D hard to call. V lost 2 bases, J lost 6 bases, and 4 bases lay in between. Looked up from germline, CDR1 is DFQATT and CDR2 is SNEGSKA (reference sequence). CDR3 length: 11 amino acids. The CDR3 reads CSARTDEKLFF. In nucleotides, the CDR3 is TGCAGTGCTAGAACAGATGAAAAACTGTTTTTT.

The chain has TRBV20-1 and TRBJ2-2; D is ambiguous. The CDR3 has 10 residues. Germline V gives CDR1 DFQATT, CDR2 SNEGSKA (reference sequence). V was clipped by 3 bases and J by 6 bases, with 2 bases between them. CDR3 in amino acids: CSARSGELFF. DNA of the CDR3: TGCAGTGCTAGGTCCGGGGAGCTGTTTTTT.

The chain couples TRBV23-1 to TRBJ1-4, with 7 nucleotides matching TRBD1. TRBV23-1 has ORF status, its function being uncertain. CDR3 length equals 13 residues. The trim removed 9 bases at V and 8 bases at J, leaving 9 bases unmatched. CDR3 sequence reads: CASIRGLGEKLFF. In nucleotides, the CDR3 is TGCGCCAGTATTAGGGGGCTCGGGGAAAAACTGTTTTTT.

The chain uses TRBV7-9 and TRBJ2-3; 9 bases match TRBD1. The ends lost 11 bases at V and 4 bases at J; junction bases unmatched: 16. Germline CDR1 is SEHNR and CDR2 is FQNEAQ (reference sequence). The CDR3 extends over 16 amino acids. The CDR3: CAGSGQGHFSADTQYF. Written as DNA, the CDR3 is TGTGCCGGGTCGGGACAGGGACATTTCAGCGCAGATACGCAGTATTTT.

This chain connects TRBV18 to TRBJ1-1; TRBD1 agrees at 7 bases. V trimming: 2 bases; J trimming: 5 bases; junction bases outside the gene matches: 2. The V gene's germline CDR1 is KGHSH and CDR2 LQKENI. The CDR3 runs to 13 residues. The CDR3 DNA reads as TGTGCCAGCTCACCAGGCAGGGGGACTGAAGCTTTCTTT. This gives the protein CASSPGRGTEAFF.

This chain connects TRBV12-5 to TRBJ1-1, with unresolved D. The CDR3 contains 13 residues. Germline loops: CDR1 LGHNT, CDR2 FRNRAP. V dropped 6 bases and J dropped 4 bases, with 12 bases sitting between them. In nucleotides, the CDR3 is TGTGCTAGTGGAACTGAAGGCGGCACTGAAGCTTTCTTT. The encoded protein is CASGTEGGTEAFF.

The CDR3 reads CASSPSPPGQGAYEQYF. In nucleotides, the CDR3 is TGTGCCAGCAGCCCCTCACCTCCGGGACAGGGGGCTTACGAGCAGTACTTC. The V call is TRBV5-4, the J call TRBJ2-7; 12 bases map to TRBD1. V trimming: 4 bases; J trimming: 4 bases; junction bases outside the gene matches: 12. The CDR3 length is 17 residues. CDR1 SGHNT and CDR2 YYREEE come from the germline V gene (reference sequence).

The J gene is TRBJ1-4, the V gene TRBV9; TRBD1 aligns across 7 bases. V trimming: 3 bases; J trimming: 11 bases; junction bases outside the gene matches: 7. CDR3 length: 13 residues. In germline, CDR1 is SGDLS, CDR2 YYNGEE. CDR3 region: CASSGQGESKLFF. In DNA, the CDR3 is TGTGCCAGCAGCGGACAGGGAGAAAGTAAACTGTTTTTT. The full variable domain, its missing parts supplied by reference TRBV9 and TRBJ1-4, is DSGVTQTPKHLITATGQRVTLRCSPRSGDLSVYWYQQSLDQGLQFLIQYYNGEERAKGNILERFSAQQFPDLHSELNLSSLELGDSALYFCASSGQGESKLFFGSGTQLSVL.

This clone came up a few times. This rearrangement joins TRBV14 to TRBJ2-1, with D perhaps TRBD1 (6 bases). The V and J ends lost 1 base and 12 bases respectively, with 10 bases between them. The CDR3 is 12 residues long. Germline V CDR1 and CDR2: SGHDN, FVKESK. CDR3 coding DNA: TGTGCCAGCAGCCAAGGTGGGGGCTGGCAGTTCTTC. Protein product: CASSQGGGWQFF.

The CDR3 here is CASGAPQHF. For the CDR3, the DNA is TGTGCCAGCGGGGCGCCCCAGCATTTT. The chain couples TRBV27 to TRBJ1-5, with a possible D match to TRBD1 (5 bases). Germline CDR1 reads MNHEY; CDR2 reads SMNVEV (reference sequence). The CDR3 contains 9 residues. Trimming left V 8 bases short and J 9 bases short, with 5 bases between.

This rearrangement joins TRBV4-1 to TRBJ2-7; 10 nucleotides align to TRBD1. Germline values: CDR1 MGHRA, CDR2 YSYEKL. The V and J ends lost 4 bases and 2 bases, in that order; junction bases with no gene match: 8. The CDR3 is made up of 16 amino acids. The CDR3 region is CASSLLGTGVTYEQYF. CDR3 coding DNA: TGCGCCAGCAGCCTACTAGGGACAGGGGTCACCTACGAGCAGTACTTC.

The chain is built from TRBV28 and TRBJ2-6; 7 positions match TRBD1. The V gene's germline CDR1 is MDHEN and CDR2 SYDVKM. V shed 4 bases and J 4 bases; nucleotides not matched to a gene: 4. This CDR3 is built from 15 residues. In DNA, the CDR3 is TGTGCCAGCAGTTCCACAGGGGTCGGGGCCAACGTCCTGACTTTC. It yields the protein CASSSTGVGANVLTF.

The J gene is TRBJ2-6, the V gene TRBV6-5, with D unresolved. The CDR3 totals 15 residues. The germline gives CDR1 MNHEY, CDR2 SVGAGI. With 6 bases removed from V and 3 bases from J, the gap between germline ends came to 12 bases. The CDR3 sequence: CASSIWGRGANVLTF. The CDR3 bases are TGTGCCAGCAGCATCTGGGGTCGTGGGGCCAACGTCCTGACTTTC.

The chain employs TRBV6-6 and TRBJ2-7; TRBD1 matches at 10 bases. The CDR3 is made up of 15 amino acids. J was trimmed by 4 bases and V by 5 bases; bases with no gene match: 8. CDR1 and CDR2 from the germline V gene are MNHNY and SVGAGI (reference sequence). The CDR3 protein is CASSTTGGAGYEQYF. Here the CDR3 DNA reads TGTGCCAGCAGTACGACAGGGGGCGCGGGGTACGAGCAGTACTTC.

V is TRBV7-9 and J is TRBJ1-1; D unresolved. This CDR3 contains 11 residues. V was clipped by 1 base and J by 9 bases, with 6 bases between them. Germline loops: CDR1 SEHNR, CDR2 FQNEAQ (reference sequence). CDR3 in DNA: TGTGCCAGCAGCTTAGATCGGCAAGCTTTCTTT. It codes for CASSLDRQAFF.

This chain joins TRBV5-1 and TRBJ2-5, with D maybe TRBD1 (6 bases). This CDR3 has 13 residues. Trimming stripped 2 bases from V and 5 bases from J, with 10 bases between. Germline V gene sequence: CDR1 SGHRS, CDR2 YFSETQ. The CDR3 is CASSFAGDETQYF. DNA for the CDR3: TGCGCCAGCAGCTTTGCAGGGGATGAGACCCAGTACTTC.

J is TRBJ1-1 and V is TRBV15, with a possible D match to TRBD1 (5 bases). Germline CDR1 is LNHNV and CDR2 is YYDKDF (reference sequence). The CDR3 spans 15 residues. V was pared by 5 bases and J by 2 bases, with 15 bases between. CDR3 region: CATSRTGLGNTEAFF. CDR3 sequence (DNA): TGTGCCACCAGCCGAACGGGACTAGGAAACACTGAAGCTTTCTTT. The full variable domain, its missing parts supplied by reference TRBV15 and TRBJ1-1, is DAMVIQNPRYQVTQFGKPVTLSCSQTLNHNVMYWYQQKSSQAPKLLFHYYDKDFNNEADTPDNFQSRRPNTSFCFLDIRSPGLGDTAMYLCATSRTGLGNTEAFFGQGTRLTVV.

The chain has TRBV30 and TRBJ1-1; D is undetermined. Germline CDR1 and CDR2: GTSNPN and SVGIG (reference sequence). This CDR3 region has 12 residues. V lost 7 bases and J 5 bases, leaving 14 bases between the germline ends. CDR3 in DNA: TGTGCCTCCTTACCTTACGCGACTGAAGCTTTCTTT. Protein: CASLPYATEAFF.

The V and J genes are TRBV10-3 and TRBJ2-3; 7 bases line up with TRBD2. CDR1 and CDR2 from the germline V gene are ENHRY and SYGVKD. This CDR3 has 14 amino acids. V lost 9 bases, J lost 6 bases, and 12 bases stayed unmatched. This CDR3 is CAIAGGSGFDTQYF. The CDR3 bases are TGTGCCATTGCCGGGGGGTCTGGGTTCGATACGCAGTATTTT.

The genes are TRBV25-1 and TRBJ2-7, with D perhaps being TRBD1 or TRBD2 (5 bases each). Germline V lookup: CDR1 MGHDK, CDR2 SYGVNS. The V end lost 1 base, the J end lost 9 bases, and 19 bases lay between the germline ends. The CDR3 consists of 15 residues. In DNA, the CDR3 is TGTGCCAGCAGTGAATTCGGGGCAGGGCTACGAGGGCAGTACTTC. This sequence encodes CASSEFGAGLRGQYF.

The gene calls are TRBV13 and TRBJ1-6; 7 nucleotides line up with TRBD1. Trimming took 6 bases from V and 6 from J; bases not matched to a gene: 11. CDR1 is PRHDT and CDR2 is FYEKMQ in the germline V gene (reference sequence). The CDR3 totals 16 residues. This CDR3 reads CASSLPHTGVNSPLHF. Written as DNA, the CDR3 is TGTGCCAGCAGTCTTCCCCACACAGGGGTTAATTCACCCCTCCACTTT. Full variable domain (remainder filled in from reference TRBV13 and TRBJ1-6): AAGVIQSPRHLIKEKRETATLKCYPIPRHDTVYWYQQGPGQDPQFLISFYEKMQSDKGSIPDRFSAQQFSDYHSELNMSSLELGDSALYFCASSLPHTGVNSPLHFGNGTRLTVT.

The CDR3 coding sequence is TGTGCCAGCAGTTTAGGCGGGAGAAGTGAGCAGTACTTC. Translated, it gives CASSLGGRSEQYF. The rearrangement uses TRBV27 and TRBJ2-7, with 7 positions matching TRBD2. The CDR3 consists of 13 residues. V dropped 2 bases and J dropped 7; count of bases not matched to a gene: 5. The germline V gene has CDR1 MNHEY and CDR2 SMNVEV (reference sequence).

This clone has just a few counts. This rearrangement joins TRBV7-9 to TRBJ2-2; 7 nucleotides align to TRBD1. Germline V CDR1 and CDR2: SEHNR, FQNEAQ (reference sequence). The CDR3 loop spans 12 amino acids. Here the CDR3 reads CGDRLNTGELFF. In DNA, the CDR3 is TGTGGGGACAGATTGAACACCGGGGAGCTGTTTTTT. Using reference TRBV7-9 and TRBJ2-2 for the parts outside the CDR3, the full variable domain is DTGVSQNPRHKITKRGQNVTFRCDPISEHNRLYWYRQTLGQGPEFLTYFQNEAQLEKSRLLSDRFSAERPKGSFSTLEIQRTEQGDSAMYLCGDRLNTGELFFGEGSRLTVL.

V usage is TRBV4-1 and J usage is TRBJ2-7; tentative D call: TRBD2 (6 bases). V was trimmed by 0 bases and J by 0 bases, leaving 18 bases between them. The CDR3 is 18 amino acids. Germline assignment: CDR1 MGHRA and CDR2 YSYEKL. CDR3 protein: CASSQEGGAGMSSYEQYF. The DNA of the CDR3 is TGCGCCAGCAGCCAAGAAGGAGGGGCCGGGATGAGCTCCTACGAGCAGTACTTC.

Only a few counts were recorded for this clone. CDR3 coding DNA: TGTGCCAGCAGCCGAGCGGGGGAGTTTCAGCCCCAGCATTTT. Translated, it gives CASSRAGEFQPQHF. V gene TRBV9 combines with J gene TRBJ1-5; the D gene is possibly TRBD1 (5 bases). Trimming pared 4 bases from V and 6 bases from J, leaving 14 bases between. This CDR3 comprises 14 residues. CDR1 is SGDLS and CDR2 is YYNGEE in the germline V gene.

This sequence joins TRBV5-8 and TRBJ1-6; D may be TRBD1 (5 bases). From germline, CDR1 is SGHTS and CDR2 YDEGEE. This CDR3 contains 16 residues. V was clipped by 4 bases and J by 5 bases, with 16 bases between them. CDR3 bases: TGTGCCAGCAGCACCGGGACGGACTTTAATAATTCACCCCTCCACTTT. Amino acid sequence: CASSTGTDFNNSPLHF. The whole variable domain, filled in from reference TRBV5-8 and TRBJ1-6, reads EAGVTQSPTHLIKTRGQQATLRCSPISGHTSVYWYQQALGLGLQFLLWYDEGEERNRGNFPPRFSGRQFPNYSSELNVNALELEDSALYLCASSTGTDFNNSPLHFGNGTRLTVT.

The V gene is TRBV27, the J gene TRBJ2-1, with 7 bases lining up with TRBD1. V shed 4 bases and J 2 bases; nucleotides not matched to a gene: 5. CDR1 MNHEY and CDR2 SMNVEV come from the germline V gene (reference sequence). The CDR3 is made up of 15 amino acids. CDR3 loop: CASSWSTGTYNEQFF. The CDR3 nucleotides read TGTGCCAGCAGTTGGTCGACAGGGACCTACAATGAGCAGTTCTTC.

In regard to this clone: The identical CDR3 is also encoded by other nucleotide sequences in the sample. The rearrangement joins TRBV7-6 to TRBJ1-1; D may be TRBD1 (5 bases). This CDR3 spans 14 amino acids. The germline V gene has CDR1 SGHVS and CDR2 FNYEAQ. V was cut by 1 base and J by 0 bases, with 6 bases left in between. CDR3 in DNA: TGTGCCAGCAGCTTAGGGGGGGTGAACACTGAAGCTTTCTTT. Protein product: CASSLGGVNTEAFF.

The rearrangement joins TRBV27 to TRBJ2-7, with TRBD2 matching 7 bases. CDR1 is MNHEY, CDR2 SMNVEV, per germline (reference sequence). The junction had 15 bases not matched to a gene; V was cut back by 4 bases and J by 6 bases. The CDR3 has 16 amino acids. Here the CDR3 reads CASSSTRGGSIREQYF. In DNA, the CDR3 is TGTGCCAGCAGTTCCACCCGGGGCGGGAGTATACGCGAGCAGTACTTC.